One sample yielded the 26 T cell receptor beta chains listed below, sequenced in a study of blood T cell repertoires in COVID-19. The assay was immunoSEQ multiplex PCR, and TCRdb's table has in-frame clones only and misses some. The sample has 180,000 or so clones; approximately 80% are singletons. Sequenced: peripheral blood. Receptors were obtained from a man aged 45 to 65 who had recovered from COVID-19.

The chain couples TRBV28 to TRBJ2-2; 11 nucleotides match TRBD2. The CDR3 contains 17 residues. The junction had 9 bases not matched to a gene; V was cut back by 5 bases and J by 4 bases. Germline CDR1 and CDR2: MDHEN and SYDVKM. The CDR3 DNA sequence: TGTGCCAGCAGTCTCGATACTAGCGGGAGTGTCACCGGGGAGCTGTTTTTT. Amino acids: CASSLDTSGSVTGELFF.

The chain employs TRBV15 and TRBJ2-7; 9 bases agree with TRBD2. This CDR3 is built from 16 residues. V lost 1 base, J lost 7 bases, and 11 bases stayed unmatched. Germline assignment: CDR1 LNHNV and CDR2 YYDKDF (reference sequence). This CDR3 reads CATSRGRIAGVGEQYF. In nucleotides, the CDR3 is TGTGCCACCAGCAGAGGTCGGATAGCGGGAGTAGGTGAGCAGTACTTC.

This chain uses TRBV30 with TRBJ2-1, with TRBD2 matching 7 bases. This CDR3 has 13 residues. V was clipped by 4 bases and J by 3 bases; unmatched bases: 3. From germline, CDR1 is GTSNPN and CDR2 SVGIG (reference sequence). The CDR3 here is CAWKAGVYNEQFF. In nucleotides, the CDR3 is TGTGCCTGGAAGGCGGGAGTCTACAATGAGCAGTTCTTC.

This clone appeared once. This chain connects TRBV12-5 to TRBJ1-2; 8 positions agree with TRBD1. This CDR3 has 15 amino acids. V lost 1 base to trimming and J lost 6 bases; unmatched junction nucleotides: 7. Germline-derived CDR1 and CDR2 are LGHNT and FRNRAP. CDR3 sequence: CASGLGDRSKNGYTF. As DNA, the CDR3 is TGTGCTAGTGGTTTGGGGGACAGGAGTAAGAATGGCTACACCTTC.

The V call is TRBV15, the J call TRBJ1-1; 11 nucleotides line up with TRBD1. Germline CDR1 is LNHNV and CDR2 is YYDKDF (reference sequence). The CDR3 runs to 15 residues. J was trimmed by 10 bases and V by 5 bases; bases with no gene match: 12. The CDR3 loop is CATSEGQGAVEGAFF. The CDR3 DNA reads TGTGCCACCAGCGAAGGACAGGGGGCGGTTGAAGGAGCTTTCTTT.

The chain joins TRBV28 to TRBJ2-7; perhaps TRBD1 as D (5 bases). CDR1 is MDHEN, CDR2 SYDVKM, per germline. V was shortened by 4 bases and J by 4 bases, with 14 bases between the two germline ends. The length of the CDR3 is 14 residues. The CDR3 region has the DNA TGTGCCAGCAGTTCCGGACAAGCCCTTTACGAGCAGTACTTC. Translated: CASSSGQALYEQYF.

V usage is TRBV29-1 and J usage is TRBJ1-1; 8 bases match TRBD1. Germline V lookup: CDR1 SQVTM, CDR2 ANQGSEA. There are 12 residues in the CDR3. Trimming at V came to 5 bases and at J to 11 bases, leaving 10 bases not matched to a gene. The CDR3 DNA sequence: TGCAGCGTTAAGAATGGACAGGGTACGGCTTTCTTT. Its protein is CSVKNGQGTAFF.

The chain joins TRBV19 to TRBJ2-5; TRBD2 agrees at 7 bases. With 5 bases clipped from V and 5 bases from J, the junction kept 8 bases outside the gene matches. Germline V lookup: CDR1 LNHDA, CDR2 SQIVND (reference sequence). The CDR3 has 14 residues. The CDR3 DNA reads as TGTGCCAGTAGTGTGAGACTAGCTTCGGAGACCCAGTACTTC. Protein: CASSVRLASETQYF.

This chain joins TRBV27 and TRBJ1-6; D unclear. V was trimmed by 0 bases and J by 4 bases, leaving 13 bases between them. The germline gives CDR1 MNHEY, CDR2 SMNVEV (reference sequence). This CDR3 region has 17 residues. The CDR3 DNA reads TGTGCCAGCAGTTTATCCCCTCTCCCGGGATATAATTCACCCCTCCACTTT. Translation: CASSLSPLPGYNSPLHF.

The rearrangement links TRBV24-1 to TRBJ2-1; D gene unclear. The CDR3 sequence is 13 residues long. Between the trimmed V and J ends, which lost 4 bases and 6 bases, there was a span of 9 bases. Germline assignment: CDR1 KGHDR and CDR2 SFDVKD. This chain's CDR3 is CATSDLTINEQFF. The CDR3 DNA follows: TGTGCCACCAGTGACCTAACTATCAATGAGCAGTTCTTC.

This clone was recorded a few times. The chain couples TRBV5-4 to TRBJ2-7, with TRBD1 identical over 8 bases. Germline CDR1 reads SGHNT; CDR2 reads YYREEE (reference sequence). This CDR3 comprises 14 residues. The trim removed 3 bases at V and 4 bases at J, leaving 6 bases unmatched. The CDR3 is CASSSPTGDYEQYF. DNA for the CDR3: TGTGCCAGCAGCTCGCCGACAGGGGATTACGAGCAGTACTTC.

This clone was seen only once. The gene calls are TRBV6-5 and TRBJ1-2, with D maybe TRBD1 (6 bases). Trimming removed 6 bases at V and 2 bases at J, with 10 bases between. This CDR3 spans 13 amino acids. Per germline, CDR1 MNHEY and CDR2 SVGAGI. The CDR3 DNA reads TGTGCCAGCAGCCCCCAGGGGAACTATGGCTACACCTTC. Its protein product is CASSPQGNYGYTF.

The chain is built from TRBV18 and TRBJ2-6, with TRBD1 as a possible D gene (5 bases). V was shortened by 3 bases and J by 0 bases, with 9 bases between the two germline ends. This CDR3 comprises 16 residues. Germline CDR1 and CDR2: KGHSH and LQKENI. The CDR3 here is CASSPSRVSGANVLTF. The CDR3 DNA reads TGTGCCAGCTCACCCTCCAGGGTCTCTGGGGCCAACGTCCTGACTTTC.

This chain uses TRBV6-5 with TRBJ1-4; the match to TRBD1 covers 10 bases. CDR1 and CDR2 (germline): MNHEY, SVGAGI. After removal of 8 bases from V and 6 bases from J, the junction contained 6 bases not matched to a gene. The CDR3 consists of 14 residues. In nucleotides, the CDR3 is TGTGCCAGCCGGGGGACAGGGGACGATGAAAAACTGTTTTTT. Amino acid sequence: CASRGTGDDEKLFF.

This chain joins TRBV6-5 and TRBJ1-1; possibly TRBD1 for D (6 bases). V lost 1 base to trimming and J lost 7 bases, with 10 bases between them. Germline V gene sequence: CDR1 MNHEY, CDR2 SVGAGI. The CDR3 totals 13 residues. CDR3 in DNA: TGTGCCAGCAGTTACTTGGGGGCGAATGAAGCTTTCTTT. Translation gives CASSYLGANEAFF.

This chain links TRBV5-5 with TRBJ2-6; D is ambiguous. This CDR3 is built from 14 residues. Per germline, CDR1 SGHKS and CDR2 YYEKEE (reference sequence). The germline V and J ends were trimmed by 4 bases and 1 base, with 6 bases remaining between them. For the CDR3, the DNA is TGTGCCAGCAGCCCCGTATCTGGGGCCAACGTCCTGACTTTC. It is translated as CASSPVSGANVLTF.

This chain links TRBV3-1 (or the pseudogene TRBV3-2) with TRBJ2-1; D is ambiguous. The CDR3 spans 13 residues. With 5 bases removed from V and 5 bases from J, the gap between germline ends came to 10 bases. CDR1 and CDR2 (germline): LGHDT, YNNKEL (reference sequence). DNA of the CDR3: TGTGCCAGCAGCGACGTGCGGAACAATGAGCAGTTCTTC. Translated, it gives CASSDVRNNEQFF.

The chain joins TRBV19 to TRBJ2-1; D is unresolved. The V end lost 9 bases, the J end lost 4 bases, and 7 bases lay between the germline ends. Germline values: CDR1 LNHDA, CDR2 SQIVND (reference sequence). The CDR3 is 11 amino acids. The CDR3 here is CASSTYNEQFF. The CDR3 bases are TGTGCCAGCTCAACTTACAATGAGCAGTTCTTC. The full variable domain, completed using reference TRBV19 and TRBJ2-1, is DGGITQSPKYLFRKEGQNVTLSCEQNLNHDAMYWYRQDPGQGLRLIYYSQIVNDFQKGDIAEGYSVSREKKESFPLTVTSAQKNPTAFYLCASSTYNEQFFGPGTRLTVL.

This chain connects TRBV14 to TRBJ2-7, with D possibly being TRBD1 (5 bases). Germline values: CDR1 SGHDN, CDR2 FVKESK. Trimming left V 1 base short and J 2 bases short, with 12 bases between. This CDR3 contains 15 residues. Here the CDR3 DNA reads TGTGCCAGCAGCCAAGGGACACTCTCAGCCTACGAGCAGTACTTC. It yields the protein CASSQGTLSAYEQYF.

The chain links TRBV18 to TRBJ1-5; maybe TRBD1 (5 bases). The V end was cut by 5 bases, the J end by 5 bases, with 16 bases between. There are 15 residues in the CDR3. CDR1 and CDR2 (germline): KGHSH, LQKENI. The CDR3 protein is CASSVGQGLDQPQHF. In nucleotides, the CDR3 is TGTGCCAGCTCAGTGGGCCAGGGTTTGGATCAGCCCCAGCATTTT.

This chain links TRBV19 with TRBJ1-5; D might be TRBD1 (6 bases). Germline values: CDR1 LNHDA, CDR2 SQIVND (reference sequence). The ends were cut back, 4 bases at V and 7 bases at J, with 11 bases in the middle. CDR3 length: 13 residues. CDR3 loop: CASSRGLDQPQHF. CDR3 in DNA: TGTGCCAGTAGTAGGGGGCTAGACCAGCCCCAGCATTTT.

The chain employs TRBV27 and TRBJ2-1; the match to TRBD2 covers 11 bases. The CDR3 contains 15 residues. Trimming cost V 7 bases and J 0 bases; bases outside gene matches: 2. CDR1 MNHEY and CDR2 SMNVEV come from the germline V gene (reference sequence). CDR3 bases: TGTGCCAGCACCGGACTAGCGGGCTCCTACAATGAGCAGTTCTTC. Translation: CASTGLAGSYNEQFF.

This chain links TRBV9 with TRBJ2-1; 9 nucleotides line up with TRBD2. The CDR3 length is 15 residues. V gave up 0 bases and J gave up 5 bases; unmatched junction bases: 3. Germline assignment: CDR1 SGDLS and CDR2 YYNGEE. The chain's CDR3 is CASSVVAGEDNEQFF. In nucleotides, the CDR3 is TGTGCCAGCAGCGTAGTAGCGGGAGAAGACAATGAGCAGTTCTTC.

The genes are TRBV27 and TRBJ2-7; D is possibly TRBD1 (6 bases). CDR1 MNHEY and CDR2 SMNVEV come from the germline V gene (reference sequence). V shed 7 bases and J shed 5 bases, with 21 bases lying between them. CDR3 length: 15 amino acids. CDR3 sequence reads: CASNRISGTYNEQYF. Here the CDR3 DNA reads TGTGCCAGCAACCGCATCTCCGGGACATACAACGAGCAGTACTTC.

This chain uses TRBV7-8 with TRBJ1-3; tentatively, D is TRBD1 (5 bases). Trimming left V 5 bases short and J 0 bases short, with 11 bases between. This CDR3 contains 15 residues. Germline values: CDR1 SGHVS, CDR2 FQNEAQ. In DNA form, the CDR3 reads TGTGCCAGCAGCCCCGACAGCTCCTCTGGAAACACCATATATTTT. This gives the protein CASSPDSSSGNTIYF.

V and J are TRBV2 and TRBJ1-2; possibly TRBD1 for D (5 bases). Between the trimmed V and J ends, which lost 6 bases and 3 bases, there was a span of 11 bases. The length of the CDR3 is 13 residues. Germline CDR1 reads SNHLY; CDR2 reads FYNNEI. The CDR3 bases are TGTGCCAGCAGATCAGGAGGGGACTATGGCTACACCTTC. It codes for CASRSGGDYGYTF.